This T cell receptor beta chain was profiled in a study of shared clonotypes between healthy human individuals. Study information: Each donor contributed plates that comprised three CD4 naive, three CD4 memory, two CD8 naive and one CD8 memory.

The CDR3 contains 14 residues. Between the trimmed V and J ends, which lost 3 bases and 2 bases, there was a span of 10 bases. CDR1 is MGHRA and CDR2 is YSYEKL in the germline V gene. As concerns this clone: No antigen is known for it.

The study, taken as a whole, reports: Naive subsets generally exceeded memory subsets in estimated richness.

DNA at about 210 ng, tens of thousands of T cell genomes, went into sorted-subset replicate PCRs. Here immunoSEQ multiplex PCR was the method, and the copy in TCRdb shows in-frame clones only, minus some. Found here are 2 million to 3 million clones, roughly 93% of them singletons; the top ten hold 0.36%. The sample was naive CD4+ T cells from PBMCs. Subset defined: CD45RA+ positively selected. The chain recombines TRBV4-1 with TRBJ1-2, with unresolved D. The sequence derives from a man between 18 and 29 years old in good health. Some clones in this sample may be carry-over from other donors' samples. The CDR3 coding sequence is TGCGCCAGCAGCCAGGAGGGCTTAAACTATGGCTACACCTTC. Protein product: CASSQEGLNYGYTF.